Reported below is one T cell receptor beta chain. Its matching antigen is unknown. Germline CDR1 and CDR2: SNHLY and FYNNEI. There are 14 residues in the CDR3. V trimming: 4 bases; J trimming: 2 bases; junction bases outside the gene matches: 2. The sample originates from a study of T cells in Graves' hyperthyroidism and ophthalmopathy. General study results and limits: Most clonotypes expanded in the thyroid (above 0.001) were also present in blood. Ophthalmopathy was told apart from stable hyperthyroidism by a 13 V-J model.

From RNA transcripts, TCR beta CDR3 regions were amplified. Initially, a first-round RT-PCR of the TCR CDR3 employed the HTBI primer set. TCRdb ran MiXCR on the multiplex PCR reads and lists one entry per CDR3 protein. The sample lists 550,000 to 700,000 distinct CDR3 sequences; roughly 46% were seen once. Material: peripheral blood or thyroid tissue (not recorded which). This receptor was obtained from an adult woman with Graves' disease, either hyperthyroidism or ophthalmopathy (not recorded which). The V call is TRBV2, the J call TRBJ1-2, with 9 bases that match TRBD1. The CDR3 DNA reads as TGTGCCAGCAGTGCTGGGACAGGGAACTATGGCTACACCTTC. Translated: CASSAGTGNYGYTF.